The sequence of this TCR beta chain was determined in a study of human T cells and chemical hapten exposure. V gave up 1 base and J gave up 5 bases, with 14 bases separating them. In germline, CDR1 is DFQATT, CDR2 SNEGSKA (reference sequence). This CDR3 has 14 amino acids. Study-wide results and limits: Given that the donors had alopecia, their immune response may differ from that seen in healthy people. Relative to controls, expanded TCRs formed significantly more large CDR3 similarity clusters.

The time point denotes: patch test 1, 2 weeks after DPC sensitization. Treatment noted: therapeutic diphenylcyclopropenone sensitization with weekly scalp DPC. For this clonotype: No antigen is known for it.

TCRdb re-analysed the RACE reads in MiXCR, keeping a single row per CDR3 protein. The repertoire consists of around 380,000 distinct CDR3 sequences, with approximately 5% occurring once and the leading ten covering under 3%. This rearrangement joins TRBV20-1 to TRBJ1-1; unclear D gene. The TCR originated in a woman in her 50s with alopecia areata. Some clones in this sample may be carry-over from other donors' samples. Sequenced material: whole blood, taken in connection with sensitization to the hapten diphenylcyclopropenone (DPC). CDR3 amino acids: CSARAADWNTEAFF. In nucleotides, the CDR3 is TGCAGTGCTAGAGCGGCAGACTGGAATACTGAAGCTTTCTTT.